This TCR beta chain stems from a study of cytomegalovirus exposure and HLA in healthy donors. Whole-study context: A prior analysis found 117 million unique TCR beta sequences from 150 million to 200 million T cells. Study conclusions and caveats: TCR beta chains numbering about 160 were designated cytomegalovirus-associated.

Germline CDR1 SGHNT, CDR2 YYREEE (reference sequence). V shed 2 bases and J shed 0 bases, with 11 bases lying between them. This CDR3 contains 15 residues. PCR used 60 Vbeta primers and 13 Jbeta primers. Data came from immunoSEQ multiplex PCR; TCRdb stores just in-frame clones and leaves some out. This sample has over 70,000 clones; around four fifths occur once, and the top ten carry about 1.4%. Turning to this clone: Its antigen remains unidentified.

The specimen sequenced was PBMCs. This receptor was obtained from a male donor in good health and CMV-seronegative. The rearrangement links TRBV5-4 to TRBJ1-2; D may be TRBD1 (6 bases). CDR3 nucleotides: TGTGCCAGCAGCTTAACAGGGAAGCCTAACTATGGCTACACCTTC. Translated, it gives CASSLTGKPNYGYTF.